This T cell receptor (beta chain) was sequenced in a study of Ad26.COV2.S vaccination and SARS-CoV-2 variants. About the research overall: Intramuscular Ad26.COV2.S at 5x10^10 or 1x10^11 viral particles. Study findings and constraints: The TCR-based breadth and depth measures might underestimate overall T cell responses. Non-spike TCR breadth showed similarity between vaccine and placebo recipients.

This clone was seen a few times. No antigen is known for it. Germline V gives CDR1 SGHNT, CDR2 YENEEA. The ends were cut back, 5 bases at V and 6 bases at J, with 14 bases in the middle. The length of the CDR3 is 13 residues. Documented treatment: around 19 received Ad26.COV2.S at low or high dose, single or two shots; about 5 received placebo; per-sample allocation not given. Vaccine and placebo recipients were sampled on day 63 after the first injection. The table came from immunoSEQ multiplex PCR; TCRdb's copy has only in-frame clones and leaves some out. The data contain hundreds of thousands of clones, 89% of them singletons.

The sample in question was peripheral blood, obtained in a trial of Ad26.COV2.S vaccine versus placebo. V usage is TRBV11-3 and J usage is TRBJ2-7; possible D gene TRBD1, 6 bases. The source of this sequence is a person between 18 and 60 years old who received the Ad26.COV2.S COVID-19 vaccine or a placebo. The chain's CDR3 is CASSSVTGSEQYF. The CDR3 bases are TGTGCCAGCAGCAGTGTCACAGGGTCCGAGCAGTACTTC.